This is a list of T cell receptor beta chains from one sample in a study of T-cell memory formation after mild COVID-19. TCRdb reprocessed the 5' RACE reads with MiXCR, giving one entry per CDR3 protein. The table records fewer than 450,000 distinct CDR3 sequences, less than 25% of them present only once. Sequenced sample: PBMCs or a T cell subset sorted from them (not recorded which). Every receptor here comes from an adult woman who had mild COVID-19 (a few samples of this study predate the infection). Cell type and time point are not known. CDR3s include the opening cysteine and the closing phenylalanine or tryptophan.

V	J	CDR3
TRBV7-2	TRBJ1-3	CASSAGGQEGGNTIYF
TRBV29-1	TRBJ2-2	CSVEAGDTGELFF
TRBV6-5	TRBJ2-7	CASSLRPSHNYEQYF
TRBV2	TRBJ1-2	CAKFRTGQFLYTF
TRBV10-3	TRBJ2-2	CAISAASGRRGGELFF
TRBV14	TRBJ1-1	CASSQGRWNTEAFF
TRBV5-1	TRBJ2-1	CASSLASGSRNEQFF
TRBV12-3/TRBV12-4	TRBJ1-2	CASTWDRVVYGYTF
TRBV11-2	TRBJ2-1	CASSSLSNEQFF
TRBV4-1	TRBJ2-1	CASSLTVVGEFYEQFF
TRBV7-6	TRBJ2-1	CASSLEVGLAGTEQFF
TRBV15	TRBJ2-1	CATSRDLRNYNEQFF
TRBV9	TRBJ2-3	CASSVGAGGPSTDTQYF
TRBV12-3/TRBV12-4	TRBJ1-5	CASTSFPGQPQHF
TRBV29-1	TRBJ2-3	CSVLSGTGGLDTQYF
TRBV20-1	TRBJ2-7	CRADRTYEQYF
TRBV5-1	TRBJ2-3	CASSLDDSPDTQYF
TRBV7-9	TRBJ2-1	CASSLWLGQYNEQFF
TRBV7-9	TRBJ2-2	CAREFLNTGELFF
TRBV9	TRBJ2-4	CASSGGLAGVIQYF
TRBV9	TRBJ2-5	CASSVSGQAQGETQYF
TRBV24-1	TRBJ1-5	CATSAQGSNQPQHF
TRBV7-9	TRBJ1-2	CASSLDGQLPYGYTF
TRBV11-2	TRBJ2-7	CASTQLGEEQYF
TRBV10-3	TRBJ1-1	CAISERSTGEGTEAFF
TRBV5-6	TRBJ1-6	CASSYDEGRISPLHF
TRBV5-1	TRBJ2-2	CASSLEGKNTGELFF
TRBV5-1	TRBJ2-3	CASSFQGAGTDTQYF
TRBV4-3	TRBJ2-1	CASSQPGPNNEQFF
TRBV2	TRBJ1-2	CASSELWQNYGYTF
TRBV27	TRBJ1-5	CASSLSLTTGTGSNQPQHF
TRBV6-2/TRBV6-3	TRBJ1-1	CASSYYTEAFF
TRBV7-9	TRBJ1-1	CASSTGLPFTEAFF
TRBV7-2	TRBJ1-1	CASSLGVAEAFF
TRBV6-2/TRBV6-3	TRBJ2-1	CASSRTDDYNEQFF
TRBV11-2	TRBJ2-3	CASSLVLATDTQYF
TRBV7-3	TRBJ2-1	CASSYTGTQRGGGQFF
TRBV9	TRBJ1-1	CASSDDRNTEAFF
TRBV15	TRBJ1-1	CATSRASQGLGAFF
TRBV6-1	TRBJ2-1	CASSLGTGVSSYNEQFF
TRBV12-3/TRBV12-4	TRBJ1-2	CATASGAVLTEGYTF